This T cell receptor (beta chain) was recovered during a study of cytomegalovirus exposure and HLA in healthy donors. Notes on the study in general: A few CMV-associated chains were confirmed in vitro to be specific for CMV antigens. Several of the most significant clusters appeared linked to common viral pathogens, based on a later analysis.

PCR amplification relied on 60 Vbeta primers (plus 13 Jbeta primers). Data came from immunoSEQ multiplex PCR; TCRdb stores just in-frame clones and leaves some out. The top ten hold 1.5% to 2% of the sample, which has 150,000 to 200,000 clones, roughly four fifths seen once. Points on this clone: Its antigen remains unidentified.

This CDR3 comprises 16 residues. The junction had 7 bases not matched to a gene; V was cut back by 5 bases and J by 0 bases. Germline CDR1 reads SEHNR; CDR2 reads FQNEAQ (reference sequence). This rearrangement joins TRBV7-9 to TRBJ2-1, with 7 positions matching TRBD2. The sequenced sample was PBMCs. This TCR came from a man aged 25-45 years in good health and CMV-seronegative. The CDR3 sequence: CASSLIAGHSYNEQFF. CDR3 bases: TGTGCCAGCAGCCTAATAGCGGGCCACTCCTACAATGAGCAGTTCTTC.